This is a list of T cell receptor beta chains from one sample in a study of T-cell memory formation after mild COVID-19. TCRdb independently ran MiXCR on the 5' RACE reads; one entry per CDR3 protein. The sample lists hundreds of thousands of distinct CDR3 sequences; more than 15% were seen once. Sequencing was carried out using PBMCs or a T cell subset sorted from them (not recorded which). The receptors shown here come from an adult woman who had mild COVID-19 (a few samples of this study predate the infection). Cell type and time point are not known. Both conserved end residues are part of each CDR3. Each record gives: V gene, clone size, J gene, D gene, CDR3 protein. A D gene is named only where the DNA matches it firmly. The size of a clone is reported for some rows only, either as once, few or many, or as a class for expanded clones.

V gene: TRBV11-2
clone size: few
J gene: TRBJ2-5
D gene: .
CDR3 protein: CASSLFGGLETQYF

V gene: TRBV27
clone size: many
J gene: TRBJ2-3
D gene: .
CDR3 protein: CASSRTSRGSTDTQYF

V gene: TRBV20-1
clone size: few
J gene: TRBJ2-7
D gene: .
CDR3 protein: CSASQPGRWSSYEQYF

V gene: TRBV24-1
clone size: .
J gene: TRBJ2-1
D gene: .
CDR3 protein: CATSDFKATAGAELIYNEQFF

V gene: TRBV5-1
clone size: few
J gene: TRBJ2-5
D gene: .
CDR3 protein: CASSLGDGAQYF

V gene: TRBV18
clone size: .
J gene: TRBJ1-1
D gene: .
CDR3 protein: CASSPPTMNTEAFF

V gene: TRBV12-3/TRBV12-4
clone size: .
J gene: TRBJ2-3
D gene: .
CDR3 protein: CASSSLGEITDTQYF

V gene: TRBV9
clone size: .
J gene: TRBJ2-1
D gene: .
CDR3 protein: CASSSQGLLRNEQFF

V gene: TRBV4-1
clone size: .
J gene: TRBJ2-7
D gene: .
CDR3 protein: CASSQDRAGGYEQYF

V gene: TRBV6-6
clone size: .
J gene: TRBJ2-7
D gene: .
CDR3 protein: CASSKTMDSSTYEQYF

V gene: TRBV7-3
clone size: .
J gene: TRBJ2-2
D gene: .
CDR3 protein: CASSSRGPTGELFF

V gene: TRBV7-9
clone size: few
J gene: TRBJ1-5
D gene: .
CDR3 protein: CASSNPSGAANQPQHF

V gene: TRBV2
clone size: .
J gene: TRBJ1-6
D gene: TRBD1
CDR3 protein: CAGLTGTGNSPLHF

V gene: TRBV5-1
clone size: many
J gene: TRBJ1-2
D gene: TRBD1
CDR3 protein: CASSSRWEGANYGYTF

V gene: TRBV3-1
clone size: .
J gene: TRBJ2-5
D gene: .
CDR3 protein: CASSPWEGEEETQYF

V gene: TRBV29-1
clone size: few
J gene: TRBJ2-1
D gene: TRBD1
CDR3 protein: CSASRDRGRVEQFF

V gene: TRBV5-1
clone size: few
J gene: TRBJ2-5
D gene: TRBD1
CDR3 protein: CASSLLDRGEETQYF

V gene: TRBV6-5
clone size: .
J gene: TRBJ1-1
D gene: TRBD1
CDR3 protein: CASSYGTGGNTEAFF

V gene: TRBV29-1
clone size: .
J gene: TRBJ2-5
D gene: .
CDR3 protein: CSVEDGQRTQYF

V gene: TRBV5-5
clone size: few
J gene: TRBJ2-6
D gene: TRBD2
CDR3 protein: CASSLGTSGVSGANVLTF

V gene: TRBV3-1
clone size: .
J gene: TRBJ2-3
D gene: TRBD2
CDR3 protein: CASSTSSGGTQYF

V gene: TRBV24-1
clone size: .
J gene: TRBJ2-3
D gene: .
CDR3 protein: CATSSAPGFPDTQYF

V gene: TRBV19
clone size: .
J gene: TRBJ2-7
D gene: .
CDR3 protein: CASSMIYRYEQYF

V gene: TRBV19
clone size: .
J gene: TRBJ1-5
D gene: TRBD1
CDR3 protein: CASSIDRGHGQPQHF